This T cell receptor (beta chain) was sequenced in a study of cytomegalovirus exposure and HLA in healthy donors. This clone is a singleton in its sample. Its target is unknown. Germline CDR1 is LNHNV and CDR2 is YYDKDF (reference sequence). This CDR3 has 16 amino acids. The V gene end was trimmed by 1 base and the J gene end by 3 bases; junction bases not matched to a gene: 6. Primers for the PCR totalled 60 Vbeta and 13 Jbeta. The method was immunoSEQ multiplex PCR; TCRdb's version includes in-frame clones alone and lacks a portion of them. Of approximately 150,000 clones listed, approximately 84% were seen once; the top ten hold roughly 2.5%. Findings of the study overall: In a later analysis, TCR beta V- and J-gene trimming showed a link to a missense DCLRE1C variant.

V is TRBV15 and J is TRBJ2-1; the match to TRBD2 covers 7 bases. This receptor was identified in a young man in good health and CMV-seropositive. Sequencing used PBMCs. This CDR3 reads CATSRAGWGGYNEQFF. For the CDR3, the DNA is TGTGCCACCAGCAGAGCTGGGTGGGGGGGCTACAATGAGCAGTTCTTC.